These 18 T cell receptor beta chains originate from one sample sequenced in a study of blood T cell repertoires in COVID-19. Some clones are missing from TCRdb's copy, which holds only in-frame ones; the method was immunoSEQ multiplex PCR. The sample shows some 45,000 clones, nearly 80% of them seen only once. Sequenced: peripheral blood. These receptors were obtained from a man between 65 and 80 years old with acute or convalescent COVID-19.

The J gene is TRBJ2-3, the V gene TRBV3-1 (or the pseudogene TRBV3-2), with TRBD2 matching 8 bases. Germline V CDR1 and CDR2: LGHDT, YNNKEL (reference sequence). Losses at the gene ends were 7 bases for V and 1 base for J; bases not matched to a gene: 7. The CDR3 runs 15 residues. The DNA for the CDR3 is TGTGCCAGCACCTCGAGAGCGGGGGGCACAGATACGCAGTATTTT. Its protein is CASTSRAGGTDTQYF.

This chain joins TRBV19 and TRBJ1-6; TRBD1 is a possible D gene (6 bases). V lost 6 bases and J 9 bases, leaving 12 bases between the germline ends. Germline CDR1 is LNHDA and CDR2 is SQIVND (reference sequence). The CDR3 runs 13 residues. DNA of the CDR3: TGTGCCAGTAGGCAGGGGTTCGTTTCACCCCTCCACTTT. Translated: CASRQGFVSPLHF.

This clone was seen just once. DNA of the CDR3: TGTGCCAGCAGCCTGTTGGGGGGGCCGAGCACAGATACGCAGTATTTT. It is translated as CASSLLGGPSTDTQYF. The chain uses TRBV5-6 and TRBJ2-3; possible D gene TRBD2, 7 bases. The ends were cut back, 4 bases at V and 0 bases at J, with 15 bases in the middle. Germline CDR1 SGHDT, CDR2 YYEEEE. The CDR3 has 16 amino acids.

V gene TRBV6-5 combines with J gene TRBJ1-1, with a possible D match to TRBD1 (5 bases). Trimming shortened V by 5 bases and J by 4 bases, and 11 bases separated the two germline ends. This CDR3 has 13 amino acids. Germline V gives CDR1 MNHEY, CDR2 SVGAGI. CDR3 sequence (DNA): TGTGCCAGCAGTCTGGACACCCTCACTGAAGCTTTCTTT. It encodes CASSLDTLTEAFF.

This chain joins TRBV10-3 and TRBJ1-2; 7 positions match TRBD1. V lost 6 bases, J lost 4 bases, and 8 bases stayed unmatched. Germline lookup yields CDR1 ENHRY and CDR2 SYGVKD. This CDR3 has 14 amino acids. CDR3 residues: CAIRQGQPSYGYTF. CDR3 nucleotide sequence: TGTGCCATCAGGCAGGGACAGCCGAGCTATGGCTACACCTTC.

The chain uses TRBV18 and TRBJ1-6; the D is unclear. The V and J ends lost 6 bases and 6 bases respectively, with 18 bases between them. CDR1 is KGHSH and CDR2 is LQKENI in the germline V gene. CDR3 length equals 16 residues. This chain's CDR3 is CASSTLTARGNSPLHF. The CDR3 DNA follows: TGTGCCAGCTCCACACTCACGGCCCGAGGTAATTCACCCCTCCACTTT.

The sample holds one count of this clone. The chain is built from TRBV15 and TRBJ2-5; a possible D gene is TRBD1 (5 bases). Trimming removed 5 bases from V and 0 bases from J, with 10 bases in between. Germline loops: CDR1 LNHNV, CDR2 YYDKDF (reference sequence). This CDR3 comprises 14 residues. CDR3 sequence reads: CATSPGKYQETQYF. CDR3 DNA: TGTGCCACCAGCCCAGGGAAGTACCAAGAGACCCAGTACTTC.

V gene TRBV15 combines with J gene TRBJ1-6; D is possibly TRBD1 (5 bases). This CDR3 comprises 14 residues. Germline V gene data show CDR1 as LNHNV and CDR2 as YYDKDF (reference sequence). V was shortened by 3 bases and J by 9 bases, with 12 bases between the two germline ends. The CDR3 nucleotides read TGTGCCACCAGCAGCCAGGGTGATCTTTCACCCCTCCACTTT. This encodes CATSSQGDLSPLHF.

This sequence joins TRBV7-8 and TRBJ2-3; TRBD2 is a possible D gene (6 bases). The germline CDR1 and CDR2 sequences are SGHVS and FQNEAQ. The CDR3 extends over 15 amino acids. Trimming took 5 bases from V and 0 from J, leaving 12 bases between them. The CDR3 sequence: CASSLRRGSTDTQYF. CDR3 nucleotide sequence: TGTGCCAGCAGCCTGAGGCGGGGAAGCACAGATACGCAGTATTTT.

This chain joins TRBV28 and TRBJ2-1; 10 positions agree with TRBD2. CDR1 is MDHEN, CDR2 SYDVKM, per germline. The length of the CDR3 is 13 residues. V gave up 10 bases and J gave up 7 bases; unmatched junction bases: 7. The CDR3 reads CATGTSALNEQFF. DNA of the CDR3: TGTGCCACCGGGACTAGCGCTTTAAATGAGCAGTTCTTC.

There are a few counts of this clone. The chain joins TRBV19 to TRBJ1-5; 7 bases fit TRBD1. V gave up 6 bases and J gave up 1 base; unmatched junction bases: 18. The length of the CDR3 is 19 residues. The germline gives CDR1 LNHDA, CDR2 SQIVND (reference sequence). The CDR3 region is CASSSQGVARAFSNQPQHF. In DNA, the CDR3 is TGTGCCAGTAGCTCCCAGGGGGTGGCCCGAGCGTTCAGCAATCAGCCCCAGCATTTT.

This clone came up a few times. The V and J genes are TRBV6-2 or TRBV6-3 and TRBJ1-6; D is unresolved. V was trimmed by 2 bases and J by 6 bases, leaving 5 bases between them. This CDR3 comprises 13 residues. Germline V gives CDR1 MNHEY, CDR2 SVGEGT. The CDR3 here is CASSYEGNSPLHF. CDR3 nucleotides: TGTGCCAGCAGTTACGAGGGTAATTCACCCCTCCACTTT.

J is TRBJ1-1 and V is TRBV19, with D unresolved. The CDR3 has 13 amino acids. The V gene's germline CDR1 is LNHDA and CDR2 SQIVND (reference sequence). Trimming stripped 4 bases from V and 3 bases from J, with 9 bases between. This CDR3 reads CASSTNTYTEAFF. CDR3 nucleotide sequence: TGTGCCAGTAGTACCAACACATACACTGAAGCTTTCTTT.

This sequence joins TRBV7-2 and TRBJ1-1; D is undetermined. Germline V lookup: CDR1 SGHTA, CDR2 FQGNSA. Trimming stripped 4 bases from V and 10 bases from J, with 16 bases between. The CDR3 is 13 residues long. The CDR3 protein is CASSSRTGVTAFF. The DNA of the CDR3 is TGTGCCAGCAGCTCGCGAACCGGGGTAACAGCTTTCTTT.

The chain carries TRBV7-3 and TRBJ2-5; TRBD2 aligns across 11 bases. Germline CDR1 is SGHTA and CDR2 is FQGTGA. With V trimmed by 5 bases and J by 2 bases, 4 bases remained unmatched. The CDR3 has 15 residues. The CDR3, as DNA: TGTGCCAGCAGCCCGGGACTAGCGGCACAAGAGACCCAGTACTTC. This encodes CASSPGLAAQETQYF.

V and J are TRBV7-9 and TRBJ2-3; TRBD1 is a possible D gene (5 bases). Per germline, CDR1 SEHNR and CDR2 FQNEAQ (reference sequence). This CDR3 has 13 residues. Between the trimmed V and J ends, which lost 3 bases and 4 bases, there was a span of 8 bases. The CDR3 DNA follows: TGTGCCAGCAGCTTTGACAGACCAGATACGCAGTATTTT. It translates to CASSFDRPDTQYF.

A remark on this clone: Different DNA sequences within this sample yield the same CDR3. The rearrangement links TRBV9 to TRBJ1-1; D is uncertain. V gave up 0 bases and J gave up 0 bases, with 6 bases separating them. Germline V CDR1 and CDR2: SGDLS, YYNGEE. The CDR3 has 14 residues. The CDR3 sequence: CASSVDRLNTEAFF. CDR3 sequence (DNA): TGTGCCAGCAGCGTAGACAGATTGAACACTGAAGCTTTCTTT.

The table lists this clone with a few counts. The chain combines TRBV6-2 or TRBV6-3 with TRBJ1-2; 9 bases agree with TRBD1. Germline V gene lookup returns CDR1 MNHEY and CDR2 SVGEGT. With 5 bases clipped from V and 7 bases from J, the junction kept 8 bases outside the gene matches. The CDR3 has 14 residues. CDR3 in amino acids: CASSPGTGRLGYTF. The CDR3, as DNA: TGTGCCAGCAGTCCCGGGACAGGGCGACTTGGCTACACCTTC.